These 32 T cell receptor beta chains were sequenced from one sample in a study of T cells expressing NK-cell markers. TCRdb reprocessed the 5' RACE reads; each CDR3 protein has one entry and no DNA is given. The sample shows some 280,000 distinct CDR3 sequences, and around 0.4% sits with its ten largest clones. Material for sequencing was blood T cells: a sorted CD56 or NKG2C T cell subset, CD4+ or CD8+ T cells, or bulk PBMC T cells (not recorded which). The receptors shown here come from a man younger than 30 in good health.

V and J are TRBV3-1 and TRBJ2-1; the D call from TCRdb, TRBD2, cannot be confirmed without DNA. There are 13 residues in the CDR3. Germline lookup yields CDR1 LGHDT and CDR2 YNNKEL (reference sequence). The CDR3 sequence: CASSQGDLGGQFF.

This chain links TRBV20-1 with TRBJ2-1; the D gene TCRdb calls, TRBD1, cannot be checked with no DNA. Germline V lookup: CDR1 DFQATT, CDR2 SNEGSKA (reference sequence). This CDR3 has 13 residues. The CDR3 region is CSARGQSYNEQFF.

The V and J genes are TRBV7-2 and TRBJ2-7; TCRdb lists TRBD1, though no DNA is available to test this call. Germline V gene data show CDR1 as SGHTA and CDR2 as FQGNSA. The CDR3 spans 12 residues. CDR3 protein: CASGGLFYEQYF.

The gene calls are TRBV3-1 and TRBJ2-1; TCRdb lists TRBD1, though no DNA is available to test this call. Germline lookup yields CDR1 LGHDT and CDR2 YNNKEL (reference sequence). This CDR3 contains 14 residues. CDR3 loop: CASSQDLRGTGQFF.

The J gene is TRBJ2-5, the V gene TRBV5-6; TCRdb picks TRBD1, but there is no DNA to check that call. The CDR3 totals 13 residues. The V gene's germline CDR1 is SGHDT and CDR2 YYEEEE. This chain's CDR3 is CASSLRAVETQYF.

The V and J genes are TRBV10-3 and TRBJ2-7; checking the TCRdb D call of TRBD2 is not possible without DNA. Looked up from germline, CDR1 is ENHRY and CDR2 is SYGVKD. The CDR3 loop spans 15 amino acids. Here the CDR3 reads CAISAEREGSYEQYF.

The genes are TRBV6-5 and TRBJ2-1. The length of the CDR3 is 12 residues. CDR1 and CDR2 from the germline V gene are MNHEY and SVGAGI. CDR3 protein: CASRTIANEQFF.

The chain is built from TRBV28 and TRBJ1-5; as DNA is missing, the TRBD1 call by TCRdb cannot be tested. CDR3 length equals 15 residues. The germline V gene has CDR1 MDHEN and CDR2 SYDVKM. This chain's CDR3 is CASGDPGQGTEPQHF.

The CDR3 sequence is CAISGTEKTEAFF. The chain employs TRBV10-3 and TRBJ1-1; TCRdb designates TRBD1, a call that cannot be tested without DNA. The V gene's germline CDR1 is ENHRY and CDR2 SYGVKD. The CDR3 loop spans 13 amino acids.

The rearrangement uses TRBV19 and TRBJ1-5; TCRdb selects TRBD1, and the lack of DNA leaves this call unchecked. The CDR3 runs to 15 residues. Germline values: CDR1 LNHDA, CDR2 SQIVND (reference sequence). This chain's CDR3 is CASSPGTVSNQPQHF.

The chain couples TRBV5-1 to TRBJ2-7; with no DNA, the TCRdb D assignment of TRBD1 cannot be verified. Germline CDR1 and CDR2: SGHRS and YFSETQ. This CDR3 contains 16 residues. CDR3 amino acids: CASSPGGAGLSYEQYF.

The CDR3 spells CASQIADEQYF. The chain is built from TRBV28 and TRBJ2-7. The CDR3 has 11 amino acids. The germline V gene encodes CDR1 MDHEN and CDR2 SYDVKM.

The CDR3 here is CASSSTRTGQMSTNLLHF. V and J are TRBV11-1 and TRBJ1-6; TCRdb indicates TRBD1, and absent DNA this call remains unverified. The CDR3 spans 18 residues. Germline CDR1 reads SGHAT; CDR2 reads FQDESV (reference sequence).

This chain connects TRBV10-1 to TRBJ2-1. Germline lookup yields CDR1 WNHNN and CDR2 SYGVQD (reference sequence). This CDR3 spans 15 amino acids. The CDR3 spells CASSENLAPYNEQFF.

CDR3 loop: CASSLSWASTDTQYF. J is TRBJ2-3 and V is TRBV7-3; TCRdb lists TRBD1, though no DNA is available to test this call. Germline assignment: CDR1 SGHTA and CDR2 FQGTGA. The CDR3 is 15 residues long. The complete variable domain, with remaining parts taken from reference TRBV7-3 and TRBJ2-3, reads GAGVSQTPSNKVTEKGKYVELRCDPISGHTALYWYRQSLGQGPEFLIYFQGTGAADDSGLPNDRFFAVRPEGSVSTLKIQRTERGDSAVYLCASSLSWASTDTQYFGPGTRLTVL.

The rearrangement uses TRBV5-1 and TRBJ1-2. The CDR3 consists of 13 residues. Per germline, CDR1 SGHRS and CDR2 YFSETQ. Here the CDR3 reads CASSSDGSYGYTF. Together with reference TRBV5-1 and TRBJ1-2, the CDR3 gives the full variable domain: KAGVTQTPRYLIKTRGQQVTLSCSPISGHRSVSWYQQTPGQGLQFLFEYFSETQRNKGNFPGRFSGRQFSNSRSEMNVSTLELGDSALYLCASSSDGSYGYTFGSGTRLTVV.

The rearrangement joins TRBV7-6 to TRBJ2-7; the D call of TRBD2 rests on TCRdb alone, since no DNA is present to check it. CDR3 length equals 15 residues. The germline CDR1 and CDR2 sequences are SGHVS and FNYEAQ. CDR3: CASSSTTSGPYEQYF.

V usage is TRBV5-1 and J usage is TRBJ2-3. Germline V CDR1 and CDR2: SGHRS, YFSETQ. This CDR3 is built from 17 residues. CDR3 in amino acids: CASSLARGRQSTDTQYF.

V gene TRBV5-1 combines with J gene TRBJ2-1; TCRdb's D gene call, TRBD2, goes unchecked for lack of DNA. CDR3 length: 16 amino acids. CDR1 and CDR2 (germline): SGHRS, YFSETQ. The CDR3 reads CASSLARVAVWNEQFF.

The chain combines TRBV20-1 with TRBJ1-1; checking the TCRdb D call of TRBD1 is not possible without DNA. The germline gives CDR1 DFQATT, CDR2 SNEGSKA (reference sequence). CDR3 length equals 16 residues. The CDR3 loop is CSAPQGQGVFVTEAFF.

The chain employs TRBV7-9 and TRBJ2-3. The CDR3 spans 13 residues. CDR1 and CDR2 from the germline V gene are SEHNR and FQNEAQ (reference sequence). The CDR3 here is CASSLTFPDTQYF.

The rearrangement links TRBV7-2 to TRBJ2-7. The germline V gene has CDR1 SGHTA and CDR2 FQGNSA. The CDR3 extends over 15 amino acids. The CDR3 protein is CASSRDLRSAYEQYF.

The V gene is TRBV12-3 or TRBV12-4, the J gene TRBJ1-6; TCRdb gives TRBD1 as the D gene, but with no DNA this cannot be confirmed. The CDR3 totals 16 residues. CDR3 amino acids: CASAPWGQGNYSPLHF.

CDR3: CASSLSPQSSYEQYF. This chain uses TRBV12-3 or TRBV12-4 with TRBJ2-7. This CDR3 spans 15 amino acids.

The rearrangement joins TRBV5-5 to TRBJ1-1; no DNA is available, so the TRBD1 call from TCRdb remains unchecked. This CDR3 region has 15 residues. Germline V gives CDR1 SGHKS, CDR2 YYEKEE (reference sequence). CDR3 protein: CASSLEGQGTTEAFF.

V usage is TRBV18 and J usage is TRBJ2-2; with no DNA, the TCRdb D assignment of TRBD2 cannot be verified. This CDR3 comprises 16 residues. Germline lookup yields CDR1 KGHSH and CDR2 LQKENI. CDR3 loop: CASSPQRLANTGELFF.

V is TRBV5-8 and J is TRBJ1-1. Germline lookup yields CDR1 SGHTS and CDR2 YDEGEE. The CDR3 loop spans 15 amino acids. CDR3 loop: CASSPWGIRNTEAFF.

The chain links TRBV30 to TRBJ2-1; no DNA is available, so the TRBD2 call from TCRdb remains unchecked. The germline V gene has CDR1 GTSNPN and CDR2 SVGIG (reference sequence). This CDR3 has 14 residues. CDR3 sequence: CAWMRGEGRNEQFF.

The V gene is TRBV27, the J gene TRBJ1-5. The CDR3 contains 15 residues. From germline, CDR1 is MNHEY and CDR2 SMNVEV (reference sequence). This chain's CDR3 is CASSLSRNSNQPQHF.

Here the CDR3 reads CASSPRGWYTEAFF. The rearrangement links TRBV27 to TRBJ1-1; checking the TCRdb D call of TRBD1 is not possible without DNA. The germline V gene has CDR1 MNHEY and CDR2 SMNVEV (reference sequence). The CDR3 has 14 amino acids.

V usage is TRBV5-4 and J usage is TRBJ2-3; TCRdb picks TRBD1, but there is no DNA to check that call. The CDR3 is 14 residues long. The germline V gene has CDR1 SGHNT and CDR2 YYREEE (reference sequence). CDR3 sequence: CASSSGQYTDTQYF.

This sequence joins TRBV30 and TRBJ1-5; the TRBD1 assignment by TCRdb is unverifiable without DNA. From germline, CDR1 is GTSNPN and CDR2 SVGIG (reference sequence). The CDR3 covers 14 residues. The CDR3 region is CAWSASGQGQPQHF.